This T cell receptor (beta chain) was recorded in a study of shared clonotypes between healthy human individuals. General study findings and limits: When compared with the clonotypes that were shared by all four sorted-subset donors, the non-shared clonotypes turned out to have lower generation probabilities. A limitation of the genetic and exposure-history diversity represented arose from few donors. Around 5.3% of naive CD4 clonotypes were shared across a few donors.

To note about this clone: The antigen is unknown. The same CDR3 arises from other DNA sequences in this sample as well.

The assay was immunoSEQ multiplex PCR, and TCRdb's table has in-frame clones only and misses some. Here the sample spans millions of clones, more than 90% being singletons. Trimming at V came to 0 bases and at J to 2 bases, leaving 2 bases not matched to a gene. This CDR3 region has 15 residues. CDR1 SGHRS and CDR2 YFSETQ come from the germline V gene. This chain connects TRBV5-1 to TRBJ2-7, with 10 bases lining up with TRBD1. The clonotype originates from a man younger than 30 in good health. Material for sequencing was naive CD4+ T cells sorted from blood. The subset denotes: CD45RA+ positively selected. The CDR3 region is CASSLGGTGAYEQYF. CDR3 coding DNA: TGCGCCAGCAGCTTGGGTGGGACAGGGGCCTACGAGCAGTACTTC.